The 2 T cell receptor beta chains below all came from one sample that was sequenced in a study of blood T cell repertoires in COVID-19 (dated by TCRdb to the early 2020s). Libraries were built with the immunoSEQ multiplex PCR assay. TCRdb retrieved this table from immuneACCESS and kept in-frame rearrangements only. Not all clones are present; in checked studies, unresolved V genes account for under half, and no reason is known for the remainder. This sample holds about 380,000 clones; more than 85% were observed only once. About 3% of the sample comes from the top ten. Input material: PBMCs or T cells enriched from blood (not recorded which). These receptor sequences come from a woman between 25 and 40 years old who had recovered from COVID-19.

A remark on this clone: The germline gene is not matched at one end of the junction; a read error may be the cause. The rearrangement uses TRBV2 and TRBJ2-2; D could derive from TRBD1 or TRBD2 (5 bases each). CDR1 and CDR2 (germline): SNHLY, FYNNEI. The CDR3 runs to 15 residues. The CDR3 loop is CANSGTPGGTGELFF. CDR3 nucleotides: TGTGCCAACAGTGGGACCCCAGGAGGTACCGGGGAGCTGTTTTTT. The full variable domain, with the rest looked up from reference TRBV2 and TRBJ2-2, is EPEVTQTPSHQVTQMGQEVILRCVPISNHLYFYWYRQILGQKVEFLVSFYNNEISEKSEIFDDQFSVERPDGSNFTLKIRSTKLEDSAMYFCANSGTPGGTGELFFGEGSRLTVL.

This chain uses TRBV4-1 with TRBJ2-1; 8 nucleotides match TRBD2. Trimming removed 0 bases from V and 7 bases from J; junction bases left unmatched: 8. This CDR3 has 16 amino acids. Germline assignment: CDR1 MGHRA and CDR2 YSYEKL. The CDR3 region has the DNA TGCGCCAGCAGCCAAGAATCAGCGGGGGTTGCGAATGAGCAGTTCTTC. Protein: CASSQESAGVANEQFF.